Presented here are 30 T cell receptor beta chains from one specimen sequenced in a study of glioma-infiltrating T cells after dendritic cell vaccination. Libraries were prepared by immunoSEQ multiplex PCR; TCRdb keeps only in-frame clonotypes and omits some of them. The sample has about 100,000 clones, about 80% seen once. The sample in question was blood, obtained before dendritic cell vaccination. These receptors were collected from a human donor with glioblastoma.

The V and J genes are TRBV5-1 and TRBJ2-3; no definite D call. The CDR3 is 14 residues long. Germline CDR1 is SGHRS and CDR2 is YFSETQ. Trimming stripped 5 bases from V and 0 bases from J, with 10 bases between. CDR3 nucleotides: TGCGCCAGCAGTCGGTTTGAGAGCACAGATACGCAGTATTTT. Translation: CASSRFESTDTQYF.

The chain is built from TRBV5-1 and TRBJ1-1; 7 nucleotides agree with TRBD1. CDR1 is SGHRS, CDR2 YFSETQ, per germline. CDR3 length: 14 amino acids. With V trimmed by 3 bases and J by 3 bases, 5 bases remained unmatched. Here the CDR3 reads CASSSGQPHTEAFF. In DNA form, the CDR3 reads TGCGCCAGCAGCTCGGGACAGCCTCACACTGAAGCTTTCTTT.

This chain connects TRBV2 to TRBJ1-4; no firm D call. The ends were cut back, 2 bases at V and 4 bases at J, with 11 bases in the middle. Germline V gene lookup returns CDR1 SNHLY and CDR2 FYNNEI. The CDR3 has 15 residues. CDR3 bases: TGTGCCAGCAGTGAACCGGGGTCTTATAATGAAAAACTGTTTTTT. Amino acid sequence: CASSEPGSYNEKLFF. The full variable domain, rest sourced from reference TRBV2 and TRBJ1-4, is EPEVTQTPSHQVTQMGQEVILRCVPISNHLYFYWYRQILGQKVEFLVSFYNNEISEKSEIFDDQFSVERPDGSNFTLKIRSTKLEDSAMYFCASSEPGSYNEKLFFGSGTQLSVL.

The CDR3 spells CASSYGRPGSPLHF. CDR3 DNA: TGTGCCAGCAGTTACGGCCGTCCAGGCTCACCCCTCCACTTT. The chain is built from TRBV6-6 and TRBJ1-6; D is ambiguous. The CDR3 totals 14 residues. Germline V lookup: CDR1 MNHNY, CDR2 SVGAGI (reference sequence). Trimming pared 2 bases from V and 10 bases from J, leaving 12 bases between.

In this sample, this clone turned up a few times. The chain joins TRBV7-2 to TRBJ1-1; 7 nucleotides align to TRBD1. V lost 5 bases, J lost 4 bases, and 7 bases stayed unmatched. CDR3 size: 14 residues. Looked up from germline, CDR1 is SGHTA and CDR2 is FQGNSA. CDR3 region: CASSTRGVSTEAFF. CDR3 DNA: TGTGCCAGCAGCACCAGGGGGGTTAGCACTGAAGCTTTCTTT.

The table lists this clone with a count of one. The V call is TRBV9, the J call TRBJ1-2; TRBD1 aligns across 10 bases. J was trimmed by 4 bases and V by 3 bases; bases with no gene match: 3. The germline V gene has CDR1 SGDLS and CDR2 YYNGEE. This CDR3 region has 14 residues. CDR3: CASSARDRGYGYTF. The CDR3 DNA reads TGTGCCAGCAGCGCCCGGGACAGGGGCTATGGCTACACCTTC.

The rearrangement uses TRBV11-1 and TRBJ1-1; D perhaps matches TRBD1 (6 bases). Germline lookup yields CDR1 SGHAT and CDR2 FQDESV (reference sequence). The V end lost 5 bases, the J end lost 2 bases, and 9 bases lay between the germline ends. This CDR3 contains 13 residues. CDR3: CASSLQGNTEAFF. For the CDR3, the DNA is TGTGCCAGCAGCCTACAGGGTAACACTGAAGCTTTCTTT.

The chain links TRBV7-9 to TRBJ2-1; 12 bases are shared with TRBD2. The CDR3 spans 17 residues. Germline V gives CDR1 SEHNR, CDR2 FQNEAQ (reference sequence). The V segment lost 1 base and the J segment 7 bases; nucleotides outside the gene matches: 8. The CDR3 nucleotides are TGTGCCAGCAGCTTAGGACTAGCGGGAGTTTTGGGGAATGAGCAGTTCTTC. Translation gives CASSLGLAGVLGNEQFF.

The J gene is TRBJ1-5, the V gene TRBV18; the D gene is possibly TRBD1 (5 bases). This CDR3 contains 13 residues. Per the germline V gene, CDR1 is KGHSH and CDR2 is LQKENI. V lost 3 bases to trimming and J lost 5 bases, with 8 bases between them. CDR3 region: CASSPSGDQPQHF. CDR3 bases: TGTGCCAGCTCACCGTCGGGGGATCAGCCCCAGCATTTT.

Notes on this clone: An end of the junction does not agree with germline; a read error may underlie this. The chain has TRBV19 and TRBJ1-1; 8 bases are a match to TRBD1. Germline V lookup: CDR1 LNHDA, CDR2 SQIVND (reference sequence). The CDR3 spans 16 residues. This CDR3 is CASSMWGRTGNSEAFF. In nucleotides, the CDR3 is TGTGCCAGTAGTATGTGGGGAAGGACAGGGAACTCTGAAGCTTTCTTT.

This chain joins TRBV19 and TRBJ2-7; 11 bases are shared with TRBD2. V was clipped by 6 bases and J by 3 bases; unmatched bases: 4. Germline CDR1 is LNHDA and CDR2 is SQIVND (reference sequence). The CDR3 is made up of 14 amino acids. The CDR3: CASRRTSGSYEQYF. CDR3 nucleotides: TGTGCCAGTAGACGTACTAGCGGGAGCTACGAGCAGTACTTC.

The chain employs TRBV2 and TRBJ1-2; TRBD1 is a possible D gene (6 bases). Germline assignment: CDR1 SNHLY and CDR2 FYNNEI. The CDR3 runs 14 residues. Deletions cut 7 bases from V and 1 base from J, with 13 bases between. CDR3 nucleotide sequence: TGTGCCAGCATTCCGGACAGTGATAACTATGGCTACACCTTC. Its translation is CASIPDSDNYGYTF.

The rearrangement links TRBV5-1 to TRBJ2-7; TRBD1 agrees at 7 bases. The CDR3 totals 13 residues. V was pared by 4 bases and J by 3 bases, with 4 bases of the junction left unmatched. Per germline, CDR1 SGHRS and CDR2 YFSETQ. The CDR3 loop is CASSPGQLYEQYF. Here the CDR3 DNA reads TGCGCCAGCAGCCCGGGACAGCTCTACGAGCAGTACTTC.

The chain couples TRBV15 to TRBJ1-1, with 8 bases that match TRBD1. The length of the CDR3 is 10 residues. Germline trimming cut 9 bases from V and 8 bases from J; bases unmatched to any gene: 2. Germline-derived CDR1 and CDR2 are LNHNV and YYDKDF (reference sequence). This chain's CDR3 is CATGQGEAFF. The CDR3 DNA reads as TGTGCCACTGGACAGGGAGAAGCTTTCTTT.

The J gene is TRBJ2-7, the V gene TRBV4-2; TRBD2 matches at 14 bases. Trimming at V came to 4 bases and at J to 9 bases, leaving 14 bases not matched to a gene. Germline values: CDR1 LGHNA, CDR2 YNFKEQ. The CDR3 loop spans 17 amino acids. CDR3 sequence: CASSLRRPTSGGAVQYF. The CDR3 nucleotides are TGTGCCAGCAGCCTCCGTCGCCCGACTAGCGGGGGGGCTGTGCAGTACTTC.

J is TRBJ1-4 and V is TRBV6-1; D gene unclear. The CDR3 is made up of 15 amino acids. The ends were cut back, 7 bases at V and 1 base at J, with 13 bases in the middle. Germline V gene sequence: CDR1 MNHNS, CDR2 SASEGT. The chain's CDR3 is CASTKLGLTNEKLFF. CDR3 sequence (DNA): TGTGCCAGCACAAAATTGGGCCTAACTAATGAAAAACTGTTTTTT.

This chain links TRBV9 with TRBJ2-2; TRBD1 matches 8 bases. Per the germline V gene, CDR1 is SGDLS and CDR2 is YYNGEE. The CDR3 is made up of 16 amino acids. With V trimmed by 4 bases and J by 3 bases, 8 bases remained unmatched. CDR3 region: CASSPRTGIDTGELFF. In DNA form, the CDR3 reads TGTGCCAGCAGCCCTCGGACAGGGATCGACACCGGGGAGCTGTTTTTT.

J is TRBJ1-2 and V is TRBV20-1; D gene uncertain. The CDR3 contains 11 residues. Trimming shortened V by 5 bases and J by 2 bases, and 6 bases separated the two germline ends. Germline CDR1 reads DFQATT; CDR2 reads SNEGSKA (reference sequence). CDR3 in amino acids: CSAPQNYGYTF. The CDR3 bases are TGCAGTGCTCCACAAAACTATGGCTACACCTTC.

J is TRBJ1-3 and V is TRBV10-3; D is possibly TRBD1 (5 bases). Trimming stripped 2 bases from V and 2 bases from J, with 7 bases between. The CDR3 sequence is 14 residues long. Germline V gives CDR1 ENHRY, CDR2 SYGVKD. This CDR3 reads CAISEQGTGNTIYF. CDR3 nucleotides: TGTGCCATCAGTGAGCAGGGAACTGGAAACACCATATATTTT.

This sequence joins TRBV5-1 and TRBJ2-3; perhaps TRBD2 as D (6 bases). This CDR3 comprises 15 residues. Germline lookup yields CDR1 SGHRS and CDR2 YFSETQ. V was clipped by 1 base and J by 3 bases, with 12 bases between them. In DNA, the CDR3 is TGCGCCAGCAGCTTGACCGGGGGTAGGACAGATACGCAGTATTTT. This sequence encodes CASSLTGGRTDTQYF.

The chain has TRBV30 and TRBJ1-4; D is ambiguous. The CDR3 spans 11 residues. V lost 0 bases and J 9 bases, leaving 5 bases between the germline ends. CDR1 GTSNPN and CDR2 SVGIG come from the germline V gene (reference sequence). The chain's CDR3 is CAWSVQQKLFF. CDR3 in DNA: TGTGCCTGGAGTGTACAGCAAAAACTGTTTTTT.

The CDR3 coding sequence is TGTGCCAGCAGCTTAGGTGGGCGAGGCAATCAGCCCCAGCATTTT. It codes for CASSLGGRGNQPQHF. The V gene is TRBV7-8, the J gene TRBJ1-5; D not resolved. The CDR3 consists of 15 residues. Looked up from germline, CDR1 is SGHVS and CDR2 is FQNEAQ. V dropped 1 base and J dropped 2 bases, with 9 bases sitting between them.

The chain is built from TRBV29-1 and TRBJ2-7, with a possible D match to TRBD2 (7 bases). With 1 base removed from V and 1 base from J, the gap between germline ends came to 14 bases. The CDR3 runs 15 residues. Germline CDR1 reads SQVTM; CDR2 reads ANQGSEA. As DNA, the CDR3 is TGCAGCGTTGAAGGCGGGAGACAGGATTCCTACGAGCAGTACTTC. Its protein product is CSVEGGRQDSYEQYF.

The CDR3 is CASSLQQDSYEQYF. CDR3 nucleotides: TGTGCCAGCAGCCTACAGCAGGACTCCTACGAGCAGTACTTC. The J gene is TRBJ2-7, the V gene TRBV7-3; D unresolved. V shed 5 bases and J shed 0 bases, with 11 bases lying between them. Per the germline V gene, CDR1 is SGHTA and CDR2 is FQGTGA. This CDR3 has 14 residues.

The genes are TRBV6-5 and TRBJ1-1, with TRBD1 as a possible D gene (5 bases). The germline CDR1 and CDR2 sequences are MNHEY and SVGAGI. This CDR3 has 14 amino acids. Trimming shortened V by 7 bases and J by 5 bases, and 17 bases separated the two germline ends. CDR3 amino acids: CASIKRGGRTEAFF. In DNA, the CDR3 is TGTGCCAGCATTAAAAGGGGTGGACGAACTGAAGCTTTCTTT.

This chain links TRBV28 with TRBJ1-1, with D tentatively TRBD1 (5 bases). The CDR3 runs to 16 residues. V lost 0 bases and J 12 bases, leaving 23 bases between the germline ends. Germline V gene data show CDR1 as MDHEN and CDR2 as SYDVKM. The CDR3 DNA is TGTGCCAGCAGTTTATGGGGGTGGGACGAGGGGACTTTGCCTTTCTTT. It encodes CASSLWGWDEGTLPFF.

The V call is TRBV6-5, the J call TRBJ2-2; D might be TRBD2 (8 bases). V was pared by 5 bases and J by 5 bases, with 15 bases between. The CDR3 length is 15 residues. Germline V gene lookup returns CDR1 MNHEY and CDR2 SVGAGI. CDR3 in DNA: TGTGCCAGCAGTCGACAGGGACTAGGGACCGGGGAGCTGTTTTTT. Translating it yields CASSRQGLGTGELFF.

The chain's CDR3 is CASSIERGIGELFF. Here the CDR3 DNA reads TGTGCCAGCAGCATAGAACGAGGCATCGGGGAGCTGTTTTTT. This chain connects TRBV6-5 to TRBJ2-2, with D unclear. The CDR3 contains 14 residues. From germline, CDR1 is MNHEY and CDR2 SVGAGI. Trimming shortened V by 6 bases and J by 7 bases, and 15 bases separated the two germline ends.

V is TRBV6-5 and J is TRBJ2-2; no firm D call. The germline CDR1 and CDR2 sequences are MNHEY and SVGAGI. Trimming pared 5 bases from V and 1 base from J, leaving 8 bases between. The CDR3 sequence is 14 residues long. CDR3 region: CASSVPGNTGELFF. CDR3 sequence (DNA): TGTGCCAGCAGTGTTCCGGGGAACACCGGGGAGCTGTTTTTT.

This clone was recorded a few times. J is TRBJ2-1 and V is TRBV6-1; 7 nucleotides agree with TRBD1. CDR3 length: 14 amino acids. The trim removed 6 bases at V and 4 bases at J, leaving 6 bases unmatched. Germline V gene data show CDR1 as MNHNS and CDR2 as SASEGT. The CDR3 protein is CASRLQGWYNEQFF. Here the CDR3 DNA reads TGTGCCAGCAGGTTACAGGGGTGGTACAATGAGCAGTTCTTC.